This TCR beta chain comes out of a study of technical replicates of blood from a handful of donors. This table comes from immunoSEQ multiplex PCR, and its TCRdb copy is limited to in-frame clones, with some not included. Altogether tens of thousands of clones are present, 95% to 97% being singletons, with the ten largest covering approximately 0.4%. J was trimmed by 9 bases and V by 7 bases; bases with no gene match: 13. From germline, CDR1 is SGDLS and CDR2 YYNGEE. The CDR3 consists of 16 residues. The sequence was obtained from a human donor in good health. Sequences were obtained from T cells isolated from PBMCs. The chain combines TRBV9 with TRBJ2-1; 13 nucleotides line up with TRBD2. The CDR3 protein is CASGQPGLAGVREQFF. The CDR3 bases are TGTGCCAGCGGTCAACCCGGACTAGCGGGAGTCCGTGAGCAGTTCTTC.